The text below deals with one T cell receptor (beta chain). As originally analysed: The assay estimated nucleated cells by amplifying reference gene primers. Sequenced by immunoSEQ multiplex PCR; TCRdb stores in-frame clones only, minus some. V and J calls and clone size come straight from that table; D and trimming were deduced from the DNA. The sample yields some 130,000 clones, about 89% seen once. This specimen comes from a study of blood T cell repertoires in COVID-19. At the level of the study: The analysed material was cDNA or gDNA that came from T cells, B-cell-depleted T cells, or PBMCs.

V gave up 10 bases and J gave up 5 bases; unmatched junction bases: 10. CDR1 and CDR2 from the germline V gene are KGHDR and SFDVKD. This CDR3 is 15 amino acids long. This chain connects TRBV24-1 to TRBJ2-2; the match to TRBD1 covers 9 bases. This clonotype was sampled from a man between 60 and 75 years old with active or convalescent COVID-19. The source material was peripheral blood. The CDR3: CATGSRDRETGELFF. The CDR3 bases are TGTGCCACGGGAAGTAGGGACAGGGAGACCGGGGAGCTGTTTTTT.